The clone carrying this T cell receptor (beta chain) was counted at least ten times. Unmatched junction bases numbered 6, after V lost 3 bases and J lost 3 bases. The CDR3 is 15 residues long. Germline V gene lookup returns CDR1 LGHDT and CDR2 YNNKEL (reference sequence). These data are taken from a study of early T cells in non-severe SARS-CoV-2 infection. TCRdb ran MiXCR on the 5' RACE reads and lists one entry per CDR3 protein. The sample lists 60,000 to 75,000 distinct CDR3 sequences, roughly 12% occurring once. The sequencing input was whole blood. This clonotype was obtained from an adult who was a healthcare worker with PCR-confirmed SARS-CoV-2 infection or an uninfected control (not recorded which). The chain joins TRBV3-1 to TRBJ2-7; 9 nucleotides match TRBD2. CDR3 protein: CASSQSGRSFYEQYF. The CDR3 nucleotides read TGTGCCAGCAGCCAGAGCGGGAGGAGCTTCTACGAGCAGTACTTC.